This TCR beta chain was identified in a study of T-cell reconstitution after alpha-beta-depleted transplantation in children (TCRdb year 2016). About the study as a whole: T-cell immune reconstitution after TCRalphabeta/CD19-depleted allogeneic hematopoietic cell transplantation in children was quantitatively tracked in the study by means of TCR repertoire profiling.

Comments on this clonotype: Its antigen is currently not known. No qualities accompany the bases; no much larger clone lies one base away.

Library generation was performed with PCR. Instrument used: Illumina HiSeq 2500. TCR libraries were prepared with molecular barcoding, using unique molecular identifiers to normalize TCRbeta repertoire quantification. TCRdb trimmed public reads at Q25 via fastp, called clones via MiXCR and kept in-frame beta chains. For every CDR3 protein sequence, its rows merge into one entry that carries the most common genes and DNA. In all, the sample holds fewer than 550,000 distinct CDR3 sequences, and approximately 11% of those were seen once. The ten largest clones add up to 4.5% to 6% of the sample. CDR1 SQVTM and CDR2 ANQGSEA are derived from the germline V gene. V is cut by 7 bases and J by 3 bases, and the space between the germline ends is 15 bases. Inclusive of the bounding cysteine and phenylalanine, the CDR3 is 13 residues long. Just CDR3 DNA is preserved here, 39 bases in frame from base 1.

This receptor chain uses TRBV29-1 and TRBJ1-1; the D segment could be TRBD1, given 6 matching bases. This clonotype was sampled from a human donor who donated a stem cell graft to a child with acute myeloid leukemia. The specimen was PBMCs from the stem cell graft donor, collected from the stem cell graft. In nucleotide form, the sequence is TGCAGCGGAAAGGAGGGGACATACACTGAAGCTTTCTTT. Protein translation: CSGKEGTYTEAFF.